The 4 T cell receptor beta chains given below trace back to one sample, sequenced in a study of human T cells and chemical hapten exposure. Time point of the sample: patch test 2, 6 weeks after DPC sensitization. Noted treatment: therapeutic diphenylcyclopropenone sensitization with weekly scalp DPC. MiXCR was run by TCRdb on the RACE reads, yielding one entry per CDR3 protein. This table holds a few hundred thousand distinct CDR3 sequences, under 6.5% found once. Sample: whole blood, taken in connection with sensitization to the hapten diphenylcyclopropenone (DPC). These receptors came from a woman aged 18-35 years with alopecia areata. Some clones in this sample may be carry-over from other donors' samples.

This chain joins TRBV5-1 and TRBJ2-7, with 9 bases fitting TRBD2. Trimming at V came to 3 bases and at J to 0 bases, leaving 7 bases not matched to a gene. The CDR3 contains 16 residues. CDR1 is SGHRS and CDR2 is YFSETQ in the germline V gene. This CDR3 reads CASSSAGGITSYEQYF. The CDR3 coding sequence is TGCGCCAGCAGCTCGGCGGGGGGGATTACCTCCTACGAGCAGTACTTC.

This clonotype has more than one count but fewer than ten. The chain has TRBV20-1 and TRBJ2-7; 10 nucleotides match TRBD1. This CDR3 is built from 15 residues. Germline V gene data show CDR1 as DFQATT and CDR2 as SNEGSKA (reference sequence). The junction had 13 bases not matched to a gene; V was cut back by 0 bases and J by 11 bases. The CDR3 region has the DNA TGCAGTGCTAGAGATCTTAGACAGGGGGCCAATGGGGAGTACTTC. This codes for CSARDLRQGANGEYF.

This clonotype has a handful of counts. The CDR3, as DNA: TGTGCCAGCGGTCGAGTTCTGAACACTGAAGCTTTCTTT. Protein product: CASGRVLNTEAFF. The V call is TRBV5-6, the J call TRBJ1-1, with D unresolved. V lost 7 bases and J lost 0, with 10 bases in between. This CDR3 has 13 residues. Germline V gene data show CDR1 as SGHDT and CDR2 as YYEEEE.

This clonotype was seen ten or more times. The genes are TRBV27 and TRBJ1-2, with a tentative D call TRBD1 (5 bases). This CDR3 is 13 amino acids long. Germline loops: CDR1 MNHEY, CDR2 SMNVEV (reference sequence). The V gene lost 4 bases and the J gene lost 4 bases, with 10 bases spanning the gap. The CDR3 region has the DNA TGTGCCAGCAGTTACGGGGGATTCTATGGCTACACCTTC. Translating gives CASSYGGFYGYTF.